This T cell receptor (beta chain) was observed in a study of blood T cells in healthy people across ages. Study in general: Capturing about one barcoded beta molecule per two T cells was achieved by template switching. General study results and limits: Donor CMV status was unknown, possibly confounding expanded clonotype changes.

A second PCR of roughly 7 to 11 cycles used a sample-barcoded 5' primer and a J-beta primer mix. Each cDNA molecule was tagged by a template-switch adaptor that had 12 random nucleotides. Any given sample supplied a minimum of 2.5 million CDR3-containing paired-end reads. TCRdb reprocessed the 5' RACE reads with MiXCR, giving one entry per CDR3 protein. Of just over 800,000 distinct CDR3 sequences in the sample, about 59% were seen once. Per the germline V gene, CDR1 is SNHLY and CDR2 is FYNNEI. Trimming stripped 4 bases from V and 1 base from J, with 17 bases between. CDR3 length: 18 amino acids. This clonotype was seen a few times. Its antigen remains unknown.

The receptor comes from a man aged 25-45 years in good health. The chain links TRBV2 to TRBJ2-6, with D unclear. Sequenced material: blood. The CDR3 DNA reads as TGTGCCAGCAGTGGAGTCTGGGCAGGAACTTCTGGGGCCAACGTCCTGACTTTC. Its protein is CASSGVWAGTSGANVLTF. The entire variable domain, with the rest obtained from reference TRBV2 and TRBJ2-6, is as follows: EPEVTQTPSHQVTQMGQEVILRCVPISNHLYFYWYRQILGQKVEFLVSFYNNEISEKSEIFDDQFSVERPDGSNFTLKIRSTKLEDSAMYFCASSGVWAGTSGANVLTFGAGSRLTVL.